What follows are 12 T cell receptor beta chains derived from one specimen sequenced in a study of blood T cell repertoires in COVID-19. Assay used: immunoSEQ multiplex PCR; TCRdb lists only in-frame clones, some missing. This sample has fewer than 250,000 clones; about 83% occur once, and the top ten carry more than 5.5%. Sequenced: peripheral blood. Source of these receptors: a human donor in a cohort sampled during active COVID-19.

With respect to this clone: At one of its ends the junction is not consistent with the germline gene, which may arise from a read error. The chain combines TRBV7-7 with TRBJ1-1, with a weak D call TRBD1 (5 bases). The CDR3 length is 13 residues. Germline lookup yields CDR1 SSHAT and CDR2 FNYEAQ (reference sequence). CDR3: CASSLKQGSEAFF. In DNA form, the CDR3 reads TGTGCTAGCAGCTTAAAGCAGGGTAGTGAAGCTTTCTTT.

The CDR3 DNA follows: TGTGCCACTGACAGGGGGTTCTCCTACGAGCAGTACTTC. Residues: CATDRGFSYEQYF. The chain uses TRBV28 and TRBJ2-7; 9 bases agree with TRBD1. This CDR3 has 13 residues. Germline V lookup: CDR1 MDHEN, CDR2 SYDVKM. The ends lost 10 bases at V and 0 bases at J; junction bases unmatched: 4.

This chain links TRBV19 with TRBJ2-7, with 8 bases matching TRBD1. The trim removed 1 base at V and 5 bases at J, leaving 4 bases unmatched. In germline, CDR1 is LNHDA, CDR2 SQIVND (reference sequence). This CDR3 has 14 residues. CDR3 DNA sequence: TGTGCCAGTAGTATAGGGACAGGGATCGACGAGCAGTACTTC. Translated: CASSIGTGIDEQYF.

CDR3: CASSPWTSGSSYEQYF. The CDR3, as DNA: TGTGCCAGCAGCCCCTGGACTAGCGGAAGCTCCTACGAGCAGTACTTC. The V gene is TRBV7-2, the J gene TRBJ2-7, with 10 bases lining up with TRBD2. The CDR3 extends over 16 amino acids. V was clipped by 5 bases and J by 0 bases; unmatched bases: 7. Germline CDR1 and CDR2: SGHTA and FQGNSA.

This rearrangement joins TRBV6-5 to TRBJ2-7; perhaps TRBD2 as D (5 bases). Between the trimmed V and J ends, which lost 10 bases and 6 bases, there was a span of 25 bases. Germline CDR1 is MNHEY and CDR2 is SVGAGI. This CDR3 has 15 amino acids. DNA for the CDR3: TGTGCCACTACCCTAATGGGCGAGGGATTAGGCGAGCAGTACTTC. Its translation is CATTLMGEGLGEQYF.

The chain combines TRBV19 with TRBJ1-1; TRBD1 agrees at 8 bases. CDR1 LNHDA and CDR2 SQIVND come from the germline V gene (reference sequence). The trim removed 4 bases at V and 2 bases at J, leaving 6 bases unmatched. The CDR3 sequence is 15 residues long. CDR3 coding DNA: TGTGCCAGTAGTAACCCAGGGGGCGGCAACACTGAAGCTTTCTTT. This codes for CASSNPGGGNTEAFF. Filled out from reference TRBV19 and TRBJ1-1, the complete variable domain reads DGGITQSPKYLFRKEGQNVTLSCEQNLNHDAMYWYRQDPGQGLRLIYYSQIVNDFQKGDIAEGYSVSREKKESFPLTVTSAQKNPTAFYLCASSNPGGGNTEAFFGQGTRLTVV.

V usage is TRBV18 and J usage is TRBJ1-4, with TRBD1 as a possible D gene (5 bases). From germline, CDR1 is KGHSH and CDR2 LQKENI. This CDR3 contains 15 residues. Deletions cut 8 bases from V and 7 bases from J, with 20 bases between. The CDR3 spells CASAVSQGSGEKLFF. CDR3 bases: TGTGCCAGCGCGGTTTCTCAGGGTAGTGGTGAAAAACTGTTTTTT.

The chain is built from TRBV19 and TRBJ1-6; the match to TRBD1 covers 8 bases. CDR1 and CDR2 (germline): LNHDA, SQIVND (reference sequence). The CDR3 is 15 residues long. Trimming at V came to 7 bases and at J to 5 bases, leaving 7 bases not matched to a gene. The CDR3 bases are TGTGCCAGTAACCCGACAGGGGTGAATAATTCACCCCTCCACTTT. Translation gives CASNPTGVNNSPLHF.

This clone has a handful of counts. This sequence joins TRBV5-4 and TRBJ1-6; 8 bases fit TRBD1. Losses at the gene ends were 3 bases for V and 14 bases for J; bases not matched to a gene: 13. This CDR3 spans 15 amino acids. Per germline, CDR1 SGHNT and CDR2 YYREEE (reference sequence). This CDR3 reads CASSSGTGLIQALHF. The CDR3 DNA is TGTGCCAGCAGCTCGGGGACAGGTTTAATTCAAGCCCTCCACTTT.

The CDR3 here is CASRLGLAGEDTQYF. Written as DNA, the CDR3 is TGTGCCAGCCGTTTAGGTCTAGCGGGGGAAGATACGCAGTATTTT. The chain employs TRBV6-5 and TRBJ2-3; 10 nucleotides align to TRBD2. Looked up from germline, CDR1 is MNHEY and CDR2 is SVGAGI. Unmatched junction bases numbered 10, after V lost 8 bases and J lost 5 bases. The CDR3 runs to 15 residues.

The chain has TRBV20-1 and TRBJ2-3; D may be TRBD1 (5 bases). The ends were cut back, 6 bases at V and 11 bases at J, with 15 bases in the middle. CDR1 and CDR2 from the germline V gene are DFQATT and SNEGSKA (reference sequence). The CDR3 is made up of 11 amino acids. CDR3 bases: TGCAGTGCACACCGGCAGGGAAAGCAGTATTTT. It translates to CSAHRQGKQYF.

V gene TRBV5-1 combines with J gene TRBJ2-1; TRBD2 agrees at 7 bases. Per the germline V gene, CDR1 is SGHRS and CDR2 is YFSETQ. This CDR3 is built from 16 residues. The V gene end was trimmed by 6 bases and the J gene end by 8 bases; junction bases not matched to a gene: 17. The CDR3 DNA reads as TGCGCCAGCACGGAAAGCCGACTAGCCTCAGTCGATGAGCAGTTCTTC. This sequence encodes CASTESRLASVDEQFF.